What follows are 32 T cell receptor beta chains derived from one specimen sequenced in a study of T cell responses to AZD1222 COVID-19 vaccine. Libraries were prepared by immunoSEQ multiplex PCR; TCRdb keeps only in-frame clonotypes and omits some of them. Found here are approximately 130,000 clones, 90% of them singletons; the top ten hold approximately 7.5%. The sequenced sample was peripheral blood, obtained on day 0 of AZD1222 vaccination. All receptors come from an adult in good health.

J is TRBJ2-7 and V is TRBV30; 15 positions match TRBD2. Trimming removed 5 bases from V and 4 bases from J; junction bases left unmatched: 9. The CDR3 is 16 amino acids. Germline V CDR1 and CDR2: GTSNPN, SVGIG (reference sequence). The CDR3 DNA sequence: TGTGCCTGGGCTCCGGGACTAGCGGGAGGAATTTACGAGCAGTACTTC. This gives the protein CAWAPGLAGGIYEQYF.

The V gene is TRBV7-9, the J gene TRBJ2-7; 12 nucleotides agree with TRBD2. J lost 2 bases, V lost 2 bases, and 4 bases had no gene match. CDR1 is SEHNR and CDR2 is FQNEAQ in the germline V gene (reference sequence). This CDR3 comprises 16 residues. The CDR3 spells CASSLPSGRATYEQYF. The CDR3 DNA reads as TGTGCCAGCAGCTTACCTAGCGGGAGGGCCACCTACGAGCAGTACTTC.

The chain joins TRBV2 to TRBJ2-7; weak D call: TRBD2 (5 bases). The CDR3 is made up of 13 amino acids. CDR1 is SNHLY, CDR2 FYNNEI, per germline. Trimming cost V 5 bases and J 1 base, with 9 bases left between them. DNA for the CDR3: TGTGCCAGCAGTAGCGGACTGTCCTACGAGCAGTACTTC. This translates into CASSSGLSYEQYF.

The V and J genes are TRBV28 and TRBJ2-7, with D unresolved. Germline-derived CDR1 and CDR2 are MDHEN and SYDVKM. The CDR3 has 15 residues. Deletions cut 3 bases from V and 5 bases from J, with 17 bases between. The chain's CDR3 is CASSLGRHHIDEQYF. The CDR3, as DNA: TGTGCCAGCAGTTTGGGCAGACACCATATCGACGAGCAGTACTTC.

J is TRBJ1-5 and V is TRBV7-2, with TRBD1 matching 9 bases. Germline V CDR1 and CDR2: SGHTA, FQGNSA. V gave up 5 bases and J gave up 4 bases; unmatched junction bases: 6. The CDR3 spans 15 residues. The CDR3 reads CASSETGGRNQPQHF. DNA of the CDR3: TGTGCCAGCAGCGAGACAGGGGGAAGAAATCAGCCCCAGCATTTT.

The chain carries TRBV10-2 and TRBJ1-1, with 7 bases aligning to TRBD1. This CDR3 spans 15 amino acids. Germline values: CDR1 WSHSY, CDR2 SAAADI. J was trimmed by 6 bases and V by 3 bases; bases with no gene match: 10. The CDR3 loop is CASSDPLEGAAEAFF. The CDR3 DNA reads TGCGCCAGCAGTGACCCCTTAGAGGGGGCCGCTGAAGCTTTCTTT.

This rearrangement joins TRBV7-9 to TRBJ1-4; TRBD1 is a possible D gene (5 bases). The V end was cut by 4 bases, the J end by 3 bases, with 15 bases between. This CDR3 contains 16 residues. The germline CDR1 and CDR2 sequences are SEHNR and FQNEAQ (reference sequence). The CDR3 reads CASSYRPRAANEKLFF. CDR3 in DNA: TGTGCCAGCAGCTACAGGCCTAGGGCGGCTAATGAAAAACTGTTTTTT.

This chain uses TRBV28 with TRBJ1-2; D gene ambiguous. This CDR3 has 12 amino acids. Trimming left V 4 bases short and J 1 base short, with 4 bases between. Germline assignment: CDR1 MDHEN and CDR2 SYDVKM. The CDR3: CASSSLNYGYTF. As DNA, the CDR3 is TGTGCCAGCAGTTCACTTAACTATGGCTACACCTTC.

This chain's CDR3 is CASSLPGTGGTNYGYTF. The CDR3 nucleotides are TGTGCCAGCAGTTTACCCGGGACAGGGGGCACTAACTATGGCTACACCTTC. The chain recombines TRBV28 with TRBJ1-2, with 12 bases lining up with TRBD1. Germline assignment: CDR1 MDHEN and CDR2 SYDVKM. The CDR3 runs 17 residues. V lost 2 bases to trimming and J lost 0 bases; unmatched junction nucleotides: 4.

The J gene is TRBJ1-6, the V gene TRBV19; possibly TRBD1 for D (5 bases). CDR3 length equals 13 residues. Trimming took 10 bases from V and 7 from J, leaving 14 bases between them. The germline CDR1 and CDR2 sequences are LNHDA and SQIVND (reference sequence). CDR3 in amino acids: CATNWGTNSPLHF. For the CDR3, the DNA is TGTGCCACAAACTGGGGGACGAATTCACCCCTCCACTTT.

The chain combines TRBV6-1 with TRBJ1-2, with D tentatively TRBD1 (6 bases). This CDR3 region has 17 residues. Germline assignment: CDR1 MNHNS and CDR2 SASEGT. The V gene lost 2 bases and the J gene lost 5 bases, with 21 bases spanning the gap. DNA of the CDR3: TGTGCCAGCAGTGAATTTTTACGGATATATAGGGGGTATGGCTACACCTTC. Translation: CASSEFLRIYRGYGYTF.

The CDR3 is CASSQDLQFYEQYF. DNA of the CDR3: TGTGCCAGCAGCCAAGATTTACAGTTCTACGAGCAGTACTTC. The chain has TRBV14 and TRBJ2-7; no reliable D call. The CDR3 covers 14 residues. Trimming shortened V by 0 bases and J by 3 bases, and 9 bases separated the two germline ends. CDR1 is SGHDN, CDR2 FVKESK, per germline.

CDR3 DNA: TGCAGCGTTGACAGCCTGGGGGAGACCCAGTACTTC. Amino acids: CSVDSLGETQYF. The chain carries TRBV29-1 and TRBJ2-5; D remains unclear. Trimming cost V 3 bases and J 5 bases, with 10 bases left between them. CDR3 length: 12 residues. Germline lookup yields CDR1 SQVTM and CDR2 ANQGSEA. The whole variable domain, filled in from reference TRBV29-1 and TRBJ2-5, reads SAVISQKPSRDICQRGTSLTIQCQVDSQVTMMFWYRQQPGQSLTLIATANQGSEATYESGFVIDKFPISRPNLTFSTLTVSNMSPEDSSIYLCSVDSLGETQYFGPGTRLLVL.

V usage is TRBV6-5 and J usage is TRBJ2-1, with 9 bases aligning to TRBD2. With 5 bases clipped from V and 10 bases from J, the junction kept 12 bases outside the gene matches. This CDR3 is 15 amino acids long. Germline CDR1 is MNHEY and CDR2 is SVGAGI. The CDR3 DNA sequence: TGTGCCAGCAGTCACAAACCGATGGCGGGGGGGGAGCAGTTCTTC. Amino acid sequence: CASSHKPMAGGEQFF.

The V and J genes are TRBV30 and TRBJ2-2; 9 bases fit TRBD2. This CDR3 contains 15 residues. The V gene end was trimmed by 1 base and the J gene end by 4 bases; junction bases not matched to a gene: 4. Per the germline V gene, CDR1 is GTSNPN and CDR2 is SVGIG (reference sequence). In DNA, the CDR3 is TGTGCCTGGAGTGGGGTTAGCGGGAGCACCGGGGAGCTGTTTTTT. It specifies CAWSGVSGSTGELFF.

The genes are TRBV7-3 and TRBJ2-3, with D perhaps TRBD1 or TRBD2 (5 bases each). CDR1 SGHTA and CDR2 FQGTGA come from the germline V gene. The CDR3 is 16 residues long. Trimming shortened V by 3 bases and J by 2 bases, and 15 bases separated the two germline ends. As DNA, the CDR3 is TGTGCCAGCAGCTTTGGGGACCGCCGGAACACAGATACGCAGTATTTT. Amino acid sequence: CASSFGDRRNTDTQYF.

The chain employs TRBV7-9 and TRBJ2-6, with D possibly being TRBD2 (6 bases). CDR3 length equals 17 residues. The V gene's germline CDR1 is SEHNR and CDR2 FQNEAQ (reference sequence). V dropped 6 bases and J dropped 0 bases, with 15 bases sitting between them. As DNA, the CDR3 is TGTGCCAGCAGGGAGGGGTTCAGAGCCTCTGGGGCCAACGTCCTGACTTTC. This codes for CASREGFRASGANVLTF.

The CDR3 DNA is TGTGCCAGCAGCTCGGAACCTTTTAATGAAAAACTGTTTTTT. This encodes CASSSEPFNEKLFF. The chain recombines TRBV5-4 with TRBJ1-4; no definite D call. Between the trimmed V and J ends, which lost 3 bases and 4 bases, there was a span of 10 bases. The CDR3 contains 14 residues. Germline V gene lookup returns CDR1 SGHNT and CDR2 YYREEE (reference sequence).

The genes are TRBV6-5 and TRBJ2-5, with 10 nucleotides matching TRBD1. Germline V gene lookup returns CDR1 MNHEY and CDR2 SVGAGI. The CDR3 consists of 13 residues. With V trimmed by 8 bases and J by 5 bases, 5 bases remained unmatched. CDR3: CASRQGAEETQYF. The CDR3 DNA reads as TGTGCCAGCCGACAGGGGGCGGAGGAGACCCAGTACTTC.

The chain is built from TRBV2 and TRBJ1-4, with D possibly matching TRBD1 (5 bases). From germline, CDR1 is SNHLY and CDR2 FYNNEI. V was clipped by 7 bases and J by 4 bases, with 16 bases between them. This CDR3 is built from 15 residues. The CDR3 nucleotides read TGTGCCAGCATTCGGCTAGGGGCCAATAATGAAAAACTGTTTTTT. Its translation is CASIRLGANNEKLFF.

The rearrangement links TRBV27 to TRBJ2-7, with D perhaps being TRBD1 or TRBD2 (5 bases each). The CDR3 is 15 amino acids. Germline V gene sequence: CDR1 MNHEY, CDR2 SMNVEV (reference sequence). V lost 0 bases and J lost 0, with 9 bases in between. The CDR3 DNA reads TGTGCCAGCAGTTTATCGGGTGGGGGCTCCTACGAGCAGTACTTC. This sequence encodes CASSLSGGGSYEQYF.

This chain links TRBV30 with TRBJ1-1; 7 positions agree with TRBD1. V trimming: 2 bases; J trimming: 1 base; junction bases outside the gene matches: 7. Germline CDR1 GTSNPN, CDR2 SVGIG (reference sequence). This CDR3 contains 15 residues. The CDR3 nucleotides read TGTGCCTGGAGTCAGGCAGGGGGAGGGAACACTGAAGCTTTCTTT. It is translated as CAWSQAGGGNTEAFF.

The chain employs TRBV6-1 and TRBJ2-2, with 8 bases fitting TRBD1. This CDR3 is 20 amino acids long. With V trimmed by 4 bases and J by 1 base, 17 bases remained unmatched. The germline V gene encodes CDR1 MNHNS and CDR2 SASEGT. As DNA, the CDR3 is TGTGCCAGCAGTGCCCTGACAGGGGCAGGCAGCGGAAGGAACACCGGGGAGCTGTTTTTT. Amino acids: CASSALTGAGSGRNTGELFF.

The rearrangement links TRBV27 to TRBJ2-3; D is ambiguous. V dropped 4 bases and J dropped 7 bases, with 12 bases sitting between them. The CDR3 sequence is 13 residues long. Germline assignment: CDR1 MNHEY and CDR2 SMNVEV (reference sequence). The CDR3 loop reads CASSSLPTNTQYF. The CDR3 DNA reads TGTGCCAGCAGTTCCCTGCCCACTAATACGCAGTATTTT.

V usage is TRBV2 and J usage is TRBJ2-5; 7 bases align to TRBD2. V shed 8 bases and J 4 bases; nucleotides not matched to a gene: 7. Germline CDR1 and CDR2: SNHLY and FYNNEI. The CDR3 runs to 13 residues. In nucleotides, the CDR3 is TGTGCCAGCCGCCTGTCGGGAGGAGAGACCCAGTACTTC. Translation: CASRLSGGETQYF.

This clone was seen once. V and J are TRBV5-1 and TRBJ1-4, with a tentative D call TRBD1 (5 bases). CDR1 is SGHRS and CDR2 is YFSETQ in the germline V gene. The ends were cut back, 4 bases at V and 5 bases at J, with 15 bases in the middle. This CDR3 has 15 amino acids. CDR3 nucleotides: TGCGCCAGCAGCACATCCGGGACGGGAAATGAAAAACTGTTTTTT. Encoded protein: CASSTSGTGNEKLFF.

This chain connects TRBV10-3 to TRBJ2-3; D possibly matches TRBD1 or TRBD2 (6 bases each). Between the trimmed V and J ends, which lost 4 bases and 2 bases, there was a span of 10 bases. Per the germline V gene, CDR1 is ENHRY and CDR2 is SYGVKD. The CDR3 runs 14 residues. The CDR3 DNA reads TGTGCCATCAGTGGCCGGGGGCCCACAGATACGCAGTATTTT. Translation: CAISGRGPTDTQYF.

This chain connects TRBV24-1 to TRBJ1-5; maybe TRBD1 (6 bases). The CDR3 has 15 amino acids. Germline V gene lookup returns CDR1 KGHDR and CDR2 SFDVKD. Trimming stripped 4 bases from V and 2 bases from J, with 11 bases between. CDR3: CATSEQGGGNQPQHF. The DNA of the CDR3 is TGTGCCACCAGTGAACAGGGTGGGGGCAATCAGCCCCAGCATTTT.

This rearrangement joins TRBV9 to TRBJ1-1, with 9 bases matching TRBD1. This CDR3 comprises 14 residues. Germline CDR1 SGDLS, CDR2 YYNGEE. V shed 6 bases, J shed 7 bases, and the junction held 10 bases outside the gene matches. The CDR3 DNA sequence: TGTGCCAGCACCGTCGGGGACAGGGCCAGTGAAGCTTTCTTT. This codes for CASTVGDRASEAFF. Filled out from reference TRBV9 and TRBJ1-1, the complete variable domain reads DSGVTQTPKHLITATGQRVTLRCSPRSGDLSVYWYQQSLDQGLQFLIQYYNGEERAKGNILERFSAQQFPDLHSELNLSSLELGDSALYFCASTVGDRASEAFFGQGTRLTVV.

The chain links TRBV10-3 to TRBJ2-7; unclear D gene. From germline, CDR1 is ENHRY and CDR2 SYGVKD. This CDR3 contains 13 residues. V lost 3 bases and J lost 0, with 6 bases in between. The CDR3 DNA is TGTGCCATCAGTGATTCAAGCTCCTACGAGCAGTACTTC. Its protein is CAISDSSSYEQYF.

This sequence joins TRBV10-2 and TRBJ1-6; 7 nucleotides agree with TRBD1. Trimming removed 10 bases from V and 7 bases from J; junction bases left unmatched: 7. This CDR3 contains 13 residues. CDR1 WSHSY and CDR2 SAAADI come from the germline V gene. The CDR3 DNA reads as TGCGCCATTATGGTACAGGGGAATTCACCCCTCCACTTT. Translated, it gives CAIMVQGNSPLHF.

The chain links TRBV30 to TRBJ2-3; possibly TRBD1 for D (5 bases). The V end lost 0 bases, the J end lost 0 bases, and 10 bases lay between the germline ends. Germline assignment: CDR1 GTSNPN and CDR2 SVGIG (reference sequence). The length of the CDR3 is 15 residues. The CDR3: CAWSVGHPSTDTQYF. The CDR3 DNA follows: TGTGCCTGGAGTGTAGGACATCCCAGCACAGATACGCAGTATTTT.